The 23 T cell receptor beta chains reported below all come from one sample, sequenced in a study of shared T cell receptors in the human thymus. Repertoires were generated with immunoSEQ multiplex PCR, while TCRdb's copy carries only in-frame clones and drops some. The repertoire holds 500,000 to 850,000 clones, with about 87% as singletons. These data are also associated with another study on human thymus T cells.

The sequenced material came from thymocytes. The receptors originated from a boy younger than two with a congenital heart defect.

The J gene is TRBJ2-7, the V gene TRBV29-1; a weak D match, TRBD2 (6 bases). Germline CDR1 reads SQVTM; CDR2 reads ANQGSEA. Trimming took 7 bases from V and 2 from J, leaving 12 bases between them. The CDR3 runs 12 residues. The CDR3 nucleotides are TGCAGCGCTGGGGAGGTCACCTACGAGCAGTACTTC. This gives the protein CSAGEVTYEQYF.

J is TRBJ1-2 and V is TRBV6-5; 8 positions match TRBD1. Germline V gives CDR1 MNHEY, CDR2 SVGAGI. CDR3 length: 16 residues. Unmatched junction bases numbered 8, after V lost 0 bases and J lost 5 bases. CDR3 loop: CASSYSELQGVYGYTF. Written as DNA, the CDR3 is TGTGCCAGCAGTTACTCAGAACTACAGGGGGTTTATGGCTACACCTTC.

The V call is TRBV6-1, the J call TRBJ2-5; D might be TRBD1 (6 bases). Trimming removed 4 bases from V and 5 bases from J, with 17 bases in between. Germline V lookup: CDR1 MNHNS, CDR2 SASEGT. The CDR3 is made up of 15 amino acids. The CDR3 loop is CASSARGALVETQYF. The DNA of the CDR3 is TGTGCCAGCAGTGCCAGGGGTGCTCTAGTGGAGACCCAGTACTTC.

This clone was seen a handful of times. This CDR3 is CASSIGGGNEQFF. The CDR3, as DNA: TGTGCCAGTAGTATCGGTGGGGGGAATGAGCAGTTCTTC. The chain combines TRBV19 with TRBJ2-1; perhaps TRBD2 as D (6 bases). CDR1 LNHDA and CDR2 SQIVND come from the germline V gene (reference sequence). V was shortened by 3 bases and J by 7 bases, with 10 bases between the two germline ends. The CDR3 spans 13 residues.

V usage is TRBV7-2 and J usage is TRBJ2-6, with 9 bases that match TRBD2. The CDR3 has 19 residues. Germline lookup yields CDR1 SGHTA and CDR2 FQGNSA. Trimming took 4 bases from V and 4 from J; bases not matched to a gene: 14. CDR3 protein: CASSSLQGAGGSGANVLTF. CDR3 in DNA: TGTGCCAGCAGCTCCCTTCAGGGAGCGGGAGGTTCAGGGGCCAACGTCCTGACTTTC.

CDR3 bases: TGTGCCAGCAGCTCCAACCGACTAGCGGGAAGCTCCTACGAGCAGTACTTC. Encoded protein: CASSSNRLAGSSYEQYF. V is TRBV13 and J is TRBJ2-7; 11 nucleotides align to TRBD2. The CDR3 runs 17 residues. The germline gives CDR1 PRHDT, CDR2 FYEKMQ (reference sequence). The junction had 8 bases not matched to a gene; V was cut back by 4 bases and J by 0 bases.

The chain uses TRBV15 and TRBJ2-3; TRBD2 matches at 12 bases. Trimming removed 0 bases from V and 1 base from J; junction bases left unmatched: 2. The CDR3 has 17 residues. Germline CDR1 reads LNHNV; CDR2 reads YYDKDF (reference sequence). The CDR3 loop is CATSRDPSGRGTDTQYF. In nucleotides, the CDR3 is TGTGCCACCAGCAGAGATCCTAGCGGGAGGGGCACAGATACGCAGTATTTT.

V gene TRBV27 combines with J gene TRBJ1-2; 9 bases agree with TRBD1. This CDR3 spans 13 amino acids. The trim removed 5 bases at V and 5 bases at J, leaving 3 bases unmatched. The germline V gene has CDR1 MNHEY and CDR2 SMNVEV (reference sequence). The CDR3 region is CASSRDRVYGYTF. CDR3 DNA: TGTGCCAGCAGTCGGGACAGGGTTTATGGCTACACCTTC.

Here the CDR3 DNA reads TGCGCCAGCAGCTTGACGACATCTCATTCCTACGAGCAGTACTTC. Amino acid sequence: CASSLTTSHSYEQYF. This sequence joins TRBV5-1 and TRBJ2-7; D remains unclear. Germline CDR1 and CDR2: SGHRS and YFSETQ. The CDR3 spans 15 residues. The germline V and J ends were trimmed by 1 base and 1 base, with 12 bases remaining between them.

The CDR3 sequence is CAWTPYQQTGFEAFF. DNA of the CDR3: TGTGCCTGGACCCCATACCAACAGACAGGCTTTGAAGCTTTCTTT. The chain uses TRBV30 and TRBJ1-1; D is possibly TRBD1 (6 bases). The germline V gene has CDR1 GTSNPN and CDR2 SVGIG (reference sequence). The CDR3 runs to 15 residues. Trimming took off 4 bases at V and 7 bases at J, with 22 bases between the two ends.

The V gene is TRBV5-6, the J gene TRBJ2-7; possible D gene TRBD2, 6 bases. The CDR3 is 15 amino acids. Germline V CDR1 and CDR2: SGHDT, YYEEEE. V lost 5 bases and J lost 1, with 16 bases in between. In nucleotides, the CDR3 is TGTGCCAGCAGTCTGCTGGGGGGACCATCCTACGAGCAGTACTTC. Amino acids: CASSLLGGPSYEQYF.

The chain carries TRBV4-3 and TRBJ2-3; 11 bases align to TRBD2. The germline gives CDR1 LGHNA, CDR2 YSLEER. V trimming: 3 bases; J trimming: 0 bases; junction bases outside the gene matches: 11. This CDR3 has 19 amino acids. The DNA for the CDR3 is TGCGCCAGCAGCCAGGATTACCCATGGACTAGCGGGAGCACAGATACGCAGTATTTT. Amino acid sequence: CASSQDYPWTSGSTDTQYF.

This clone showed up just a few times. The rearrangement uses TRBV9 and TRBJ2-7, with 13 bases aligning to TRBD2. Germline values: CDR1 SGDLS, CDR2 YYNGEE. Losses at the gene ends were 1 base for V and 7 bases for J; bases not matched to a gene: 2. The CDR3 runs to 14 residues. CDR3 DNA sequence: TGTGCCAGCAGCGTAAGACTAGCGGGAGGTGAGCAGTACTTC. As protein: CASSVRLAGGEQYF.

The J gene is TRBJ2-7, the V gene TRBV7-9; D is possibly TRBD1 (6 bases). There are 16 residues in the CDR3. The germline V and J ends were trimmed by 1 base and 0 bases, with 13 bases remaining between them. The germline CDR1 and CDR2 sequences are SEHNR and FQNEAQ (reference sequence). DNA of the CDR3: TGTGCCAGCAGCTTAGACTTCGACAGGAGCTCCTACGAGCAGTACTTC. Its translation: CASSLDFDRSSYEQYF.

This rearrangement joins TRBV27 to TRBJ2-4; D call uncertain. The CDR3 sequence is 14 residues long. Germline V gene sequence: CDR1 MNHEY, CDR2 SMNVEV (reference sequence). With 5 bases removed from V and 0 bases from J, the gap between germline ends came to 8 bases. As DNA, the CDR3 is TGTGCCAGCAGTCCGACATTAGCCAAAAACATTCAGTACTTC. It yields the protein CASSPTLAKNIQYF.

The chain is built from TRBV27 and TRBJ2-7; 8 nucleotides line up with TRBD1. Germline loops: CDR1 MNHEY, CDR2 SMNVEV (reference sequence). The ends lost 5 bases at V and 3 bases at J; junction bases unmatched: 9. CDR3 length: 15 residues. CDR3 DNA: TGTGCCAGCAGTCCGGGGGCCGGACAGGGCTACGAGCAGTACTTC. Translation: CASSPGAGQGYEQYF.

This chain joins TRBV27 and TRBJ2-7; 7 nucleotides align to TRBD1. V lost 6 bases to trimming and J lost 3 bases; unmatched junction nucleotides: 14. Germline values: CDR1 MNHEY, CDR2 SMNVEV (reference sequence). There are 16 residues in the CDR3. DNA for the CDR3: TGTGCCAGCAGGGATCTACGGACAGGAGGTATCTACGAGCAGTACTTC. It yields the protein CASRDLRTGGIYEQYF.

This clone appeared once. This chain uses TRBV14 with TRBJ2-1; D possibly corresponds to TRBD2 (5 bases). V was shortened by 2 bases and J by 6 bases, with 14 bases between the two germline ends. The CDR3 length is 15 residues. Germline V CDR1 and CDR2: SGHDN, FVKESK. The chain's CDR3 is CASSQLRTGCNEQFF. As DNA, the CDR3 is TGTGCCAGCAGCCAATTAAGGACTGGATGCAATGAGCAGTTCTTC.

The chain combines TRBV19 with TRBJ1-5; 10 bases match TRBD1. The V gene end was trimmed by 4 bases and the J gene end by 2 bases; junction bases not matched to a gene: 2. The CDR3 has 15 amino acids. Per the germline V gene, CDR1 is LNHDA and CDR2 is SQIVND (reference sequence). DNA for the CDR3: TGTGCCAGTAGTACCGGGACAGGGGGCAATCAGCCCCAGCATTTT. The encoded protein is CASSTGTGGNQPQHF. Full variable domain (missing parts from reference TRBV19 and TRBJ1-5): DGGITQSPKYLFRKEGQNVTLSCEQNLNHDAMYWYRQDPGQGLRLIYYSQIVNDFQKGDIAEGYSVSREKKESFPLTVTSAQKNPTAFYLCASSTGTGGNQPQHFGDGTRLSIL.

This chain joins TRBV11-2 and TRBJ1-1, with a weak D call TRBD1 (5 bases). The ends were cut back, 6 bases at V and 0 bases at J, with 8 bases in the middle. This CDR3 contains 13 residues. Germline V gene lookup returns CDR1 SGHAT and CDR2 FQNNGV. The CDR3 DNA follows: TGTGCCAGCAGGGACAAGATGAACACTGAAGCTTTCTTT. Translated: CASRDKMNTEAFF.

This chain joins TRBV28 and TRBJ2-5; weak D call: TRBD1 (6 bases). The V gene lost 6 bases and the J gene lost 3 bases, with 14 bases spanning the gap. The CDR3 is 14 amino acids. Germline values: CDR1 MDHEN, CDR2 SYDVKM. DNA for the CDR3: TGTGCCAGCAGCTACCCCCAGGGGAAAGAGACCCAGTACTTC. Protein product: CASSYPQGKETQYF.

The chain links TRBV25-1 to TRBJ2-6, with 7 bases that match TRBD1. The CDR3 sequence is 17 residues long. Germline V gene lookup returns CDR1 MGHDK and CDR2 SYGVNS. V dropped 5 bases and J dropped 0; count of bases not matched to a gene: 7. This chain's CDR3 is CASSTGTVVSGANVLTF. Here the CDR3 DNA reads TGTGCCAGCAGTACAGGGACAGTCGTCTCTGGGGCCAACGTCCTGACTTTC.

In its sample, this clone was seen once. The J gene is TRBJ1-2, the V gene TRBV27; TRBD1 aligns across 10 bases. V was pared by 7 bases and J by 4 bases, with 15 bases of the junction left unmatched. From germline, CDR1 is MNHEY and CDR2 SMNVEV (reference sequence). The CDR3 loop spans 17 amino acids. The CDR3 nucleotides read TGTGCCAGCACCTCGAGGGGACAGGGGACCTCGAGCTATGGCTACACCTTC. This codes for CASTSRGQGTSSYGYTF.